Listed below are T cell receptor beta chains from one sample, sequenced in a study of T cells in Graves' hyperthyroidism and ophthalmopathy. TCRdb independently ran MiXCR on the multiplex PCR reads; one entry per CDR3 protein. Of roughly 170,000 distinct CDR3 sequences listed, 9.4% are singletons. The sequenced material came from blood. The receptors shown here come from a woman aged 18-29 years with Graves' hyperthyroidism that later progressed to Graves' ophthalmopathy. Each CDR3 is given with its conserved first and last residue. The order of the fields is D gene, V gene, J gene, clone size, CDR3 DNA, CDR3 protein. D genes are given only for firm matches. Expanded clones are given a class, and other clones once, few, many or no size at all.

.,TRBV19,TRBJ1-1,.,TGTGCCAGTAGTATCAGGGGTCCTATGGCTGAAGCTTTCTTT,CASSIRGPMAEAFF
.,TRBV5-1,TRBJ2-5,many,TGCGCCAGCACTAAACCGCGTGAGGGGGAAGAGACCCAGTACTTC,CASTKPREGEETQYF
.,TRBV9,TRBJ2-7,many,TGTGCCAGCAGCGTAGGACAAGGGAACGAGCAGTACTTC,CASSVGQGNEQYF
.,TRBV27,TRBJ2-3,.,TGTGCCAGCAGTGGGGGGGACCAACACAGGGATTGGGGCACAGATACGCAGTATTTT,CASSGGDQHRDWGTDTQYF
.,TRBV24-1,TRBJ2-1,.,TGTGCCACCAGTCGGGAGACTACCTACAATGAGCAGTTCTTC,CATSRETTYNEQFF
TRBD2,TRBV12-3/TRBV12-4,TRBJ2-5,many,TGTGCCAGCAGCCCCGGACTAGCGGGGGTAGAGACCCAGTACTTC,CASSPGLAGVETQYF
TRBD2,TRBV15,TRBJ2-7,.,TGTGCCACCTCATTCGGACTAGACTCCTACGAGCAGTACTTC,CATSFGLDSYEQYF
TRBD2,TRBV14,TRBJ2-6,many,TGTGCCAGCAGCCAAGACATTGTGGGACTAGCGTTTGAGAGGACTGGGGCCAACGTCCTGACTTTC,CASSQDIVGLAFERTGANVLTF
.,TRBV20-1,TRBJ2-5,few,TGCAGTGCTAGAGGACAGAGATATCAAGAGACCCAGTACTTC,CSARGQRYQETQYF
.,TRBV11-2,TRBJ1-2,many,TGTGCCAGCAGCCCCGAGGGACGTTTAGATGGCTACACCTTC,CASSPEGRLDGYTF
.,TRBV5-6,TRBJ1-2,.,TGTGCCAGCAGCTTCGGACACACAGCGGGCTATGGCTACACCTTC,CASSFGHTAGYGYTF
.,TRBV6-5,TRBJ1-3,many,TGTGCCAGCAGTTACTCGACGGTCTTCTCTGGAAACACCATATATTTT,CASSYSTVFSGNTIYF
TRBD1,TRBV19,TRBJ2-2,many,TGTGCCAGTAGGACCGGGACAGCAAACACCGGGGAGCTGTTTTTT,CASRTGTANTGELFF
.,TRBV28,TRBJ1-1,many,TGTGCCAGCAGTGGATCCGGTCTGGGCACTGAAGCTTTCTTT,CASSGSGLGTEAFF
.,TRBV20-1,TRBJ1-1,many,TGCAGTTCCAGGGTTAGCATGAACACTGAAGCTTTCTTT,CSSRVSMNTEAFF
.,TRBV6-1,TRBJ1-1,many,TGTGCCAGCATTCTACCGTTGCGGACGGGGAACACTGAAGCTTTCTTT,CASILPLRTGNTEAFF
TRBD1,TRBV6-1,TRBJ1-6,many,TGTGCCAGCTCCAAGCTCACAGGGGGCTCCTATAATTCACCCCTCCACTTT,CASSKLTGGSYNSPLHF
.,TRBV13,TRBJ1-5,many,TGTGCCAGCAGCCAGAACAGGGAGAGTCAGCCCCAGCATTTT,CASSQNRESQPQHF
.,TRBV12-3/TRBV12-4,TRBJ2-2,many,TGTGCCACCGCGTCCGACACCGGGGAGCTGTTTTTT,CATASDTGELFF
.,TRBV29-1,TRBJ2-7,few,TGCAGCGTTGAATCGGACACAACCTACGAGCAGTACTTC,CSVESDTTYEQYF
.,TRBV12-3/TRBV12-4,TRBJ2-6,many,TGTGCCAGCACCGAGACCTCTGGGGCCAACGTCCTGACTTTC,CASTETSGANVLTF
.,TRBV5-4,TRBJ2-5,few,TGTGCCAGCAGCTTCAGTCTCGGGGGCCGAGAGACCCAGTACTTC,CASSFSLGGRETQYF
TRBD2,TRBV19,TRBJ2-5,.,TGTGCCAGTTCGGCTAGCGGTACCTGGACCCAGTACTTC,CASSASGTWTQYF
.,TRBV20-1,TRBJ2-1,many,TGCAGTGCCAGAAAGCGGTTTCTGGGGGATAGCTCCTACAATGAGCAGTTCTTC,CSARKRFLGDSSYNEQFF
TRBD1,TRBV28,TRBJ2-5,many,TGTGCCAGCAGTCCAGCAGGGGGCCCCGGAGAGACCCAGTACTTC,CASSPAGGPGETQYF
.,TRBV6-1,TRBJ2-2,many,TGTGCCAGCAGTGGAGCCCTACAAAGCGCCGGGGAGCTGTTTTTT,CASSGALQSAGELFF
.,TRBV5-6,TRBJ1-1,many,TGTGCCAGCAAGACATCATCGACTGAAGCTTTCTTT,CASKTSSTEAFF
.,TRBV4-1,TRBJ1-5,many,TGCGCCAGCAGCCGAGAAGGGGTGGCTCAGCCCCAGCATTTT,CASSREGVAQPQHF
.,TRBV20-1,TRBJ2-1,many,TGCAGTGCCGGCCGGCTAGGGAACTCCTACAATGAGCAGTTCTTC,CSAGRLGNSYNEQFF
TRBD1,TRBV27,TRBJ1-1,many,TGTGCCAGCAGTTTTGAGGGACAGGGAAGTGAAGCTTTCTTT,CASSFEGQGSEAFF
TRBD1,TRBV14,TRBJ2-5,many,TGTGCCAGCAGCCAGTTACAGGGGGCTGTGGAGACCCAGTACTTC,CASSQLQGAVETQYF
TRBD2,TRBV5-6,TRBJ2-7,few,TGTGCCAGCAGTAAGAGTGGGGGCCTAGCGGGGTACGAGCAGTACTTC,CASSKSGGLAGYEQYF
.,TRBV5-6,TRBJ1-2,many,TGTGCCAGTGGACTGTTTGGTATCGACTATGGCTACACCTTC,CASGLFGIDYGYTF
.,TRBV12-3/TRBV12-4,TRBJ2-3,many,TGTGCCAGCAGTTTTATAGGGGCCGCCACAGATACGCAGTATTTT,CASSFIGAATDTQYF
.,TRBV2,TRBJ1-5,many,TGTGCCAGCAGTGAGGACGGAATTAGCAATCAGCCCCAGCATTTT,CASSEDGISNQPQHF
.,TRBV5-6,TRBJ2-7,.,TGTGCCAGCAGCTGGAGCTACGAGCAGTACTTC,CASSWSYEQYF
.,TRBV6-1,TRBJ2-1,many,TGTGCCAGCAGTGCCGGGACAACGTACAATGAGCAGTTCTTC,CASSAGTTYNEQFF
.,TRBV2,TRBJ1-2,many,TGTGCCAGCAGTGAAGAGACTATGGCTTATGGCTACACCTTC,CASSEETMAYGYTF
.,TRBV12-3/TRBV12-4,TRBJ2-2,many,TGTGCCAGCAGTTTTGCAGTGTTCGATCAGGCCGGGGAGCTGTTTTTT,CASSFAVFDQAGELFF
.,TRBV24-1,TRBJ2-3,many,TGTGCCACCAGTGTGGGGGCCCGTGTCTCGGATACGCAGTATTTT,CATSVGARVSDTQYF
.,TRBV20-1,TRBJ1-2,many,TGCAGTGCCACCGGGACCTACTATGGCTACACCTTC,CSATGTYYGYTF
.,TRBV2,TRBJ1-6,many,TGTGCCAGCAGTGAGAGGGGAGGCGGCTCCTATAATTCACCCCTCCACTTT,CASSERGGGSYNSPLHF
.,TRBV2,TRBJ1-3,many,TGTGCCAGCAGTGAAGCCAGATCACCCTCTGGAAACACCATATATTTT,CASSEARSPSGNTIYF
TRBD2,TRBV11-2,TRBJ2-1,many,TGTGCCAGCAGCTTAGAAGCTAGCGGGAGAATTAATGAGCAGTTCTTC,CASSLEASGRINEQFF
.,TRBV6-1,TRBJ2-1,many,TGTGCCAGCAGTGGTGGGACTTACTACAATGAGCAGTTCTTC,CASSGGTYYNEQFF
.,TRBV4-1,TRBJ1-5,.,TGCGCCAACAGCCATCACGACGGGAGTGGCAATCAGCCCCAGCATTTT,CANSHHDGSGNQPQHF
.,TRBV6-1,TRBJ2-1,many,TGTGCCAGCAGTGTTGAGGCAGGCACTGAGCAGTTCTTC,CASSVEAGTEQFF
TRBD1,TRBV6-1,TRBJ1-3,few,TGTGCCAGCAGTGAAGCCAAGACAGGGAGTAACCGTAGGACCATATATTTT,CASSEAKTGSNRRTIYF
.,TRBV28,TRBJ1-2,many,TGTGCCAGCAGTTTATCCCCCCAGGGGAATAACTATGGCTACACCTTC,CASSLSPQGNNYGYTF
TRBD1,TRBV6-1,TRBJ2-5,few,TGTGCCAGCAGTTTAGGTCAAGGGGGCGGCTGGAGGATGGGGGAGACCCAGTACTTC,CASSLGQGGGWRMGETQYF
.,TRBV28,TRBJ2-1,.,TGTGCCAGCAGAGAGTTAATTGAGCAGTTCTTC,CASRELIEQFF
TRBD1,TRBV6-1,TRBJ1-1,many,TGTGCCAGCAGTGAGCCGGGACAGCCCACTGAAGCTTTCTTT,CASSEPGQPTEAFF
.,TRBV10-2,TRBJ2-5,many,TGCGCCAGTTTCCACACGGGGTCCCAGTACTTC,CASFHTGSQYF
.,TRBV30,TRBJ1-2,many,TGTGCCTGGACGAGGCGGCAGGGCTACACCTTC,CAWTRRQGYTF